These 7 T cell receptor beta chains came from one sample sequenced in a study of chemoradiotherapy in HPV16-positive cancers. Sequencing used immunoSEQ multiplex PCR; TCRdb keeps in-frame clones, though not all of them. The sample lists roughly 1,900 clones; over 65% were seen once. Source: tumor tissue, taken from a patient who underwent chemoradiotherapy. These receptors were collected from a human donor with HPV-associated anogenital cancer.

As for this clone: Other DNA sequences from this sample encode an identical CDR3 as well. The chain carries TRBV19 and TRBJ1-2; unclear D gene. V lost 3 bases and J lost 4, with 6 bases in between. Germline V lookup: CDR1 LNHDA, CDR2 SQIVND (reference sequence). CDR3 length: 12 residues. CDR3 in amino acids: CASSIRSYGYTF. The CDR3 bases are TGTGCCAGTAGTATCCGGTCCTATGGCTACACCTTC.

This chain joins TRBV2 and TRBJ1-1; 7 nucleotides agree with TRBD1. In germline, CDR1 is SNHLY, CDR2 FYNNEI. Trimming took 7 bases from V and 5 from J; bases not matched to a gene: 4. The CDR3 sequence is 12 residues long. CDR3 region: CASKQGKTEAFF. The CDR3 DNA follows: TGTGCCAGCAAACAGGGGAAGACTGAAGCTTTCTTT.

The chain carries TRBV5-1 and TRBJ1-1, with D unresolved. Looked up from germline, CDR1 is SGHRS and CDR2 is YFSETQ. V shed 4 bases and J shed 3 bases, with 16 bases lying between them. CDR3 length: 15 amino acids. CDR3 region: CASSPLTPLDTEAFF. Written as DNA, the CDR3 is TGCGCCAGCAGCCCCTTGACACCCTTGGACACTGAAGCTTTCTTT.

The chain employs TRBV6-5 and TRBJ2-7; TRBD1 is a possible D gene (6 bases). Germline V lookup: CDR1 MNHEY, CDR2 SVGAGI. This CDR3 contains 16 residues. V lost 0 bases and J lost 2, with 14 bases in between. This chain's CDR3 is CASSYSWREGAYEQYF. The CDR3 DNA follows: TGTGCCAGCAGTTACTCGTGGCGAGAGGGGGCCTACGAGCAGTACTTC.

This chain connects TRBV13 to TRBJ2-7; 9 bases align to TRBD2. The V and J ends lost 5 bases and 4 bases, in that order; junction bases with no gene match: 6. This CDR3 contains 14 residues. Germline V gene sequence: CDR1 PRHDT, CDR2 FYEKMQ (reference sequence). The CDR3 sequence is CASSAQAGGYEQYF. CDR3 bases: TGTGCCAGCAGCGCCCAAGCGGGGGGATACGAGCAGTACTTC.

The rearrangement uses TRBV6-6 and TRBJ2-3; no firm D call. The germline V and J ends were trimmed by 6 bases and 2 bases, with 12 bases remaining between them. This CDR3 is 14 amino acids long. Germline V gives CDR1 MNHNY, CDR2 SVGAGI (reference sequence). CDR3 loop: CASSSTPLTDTQYF. For the CDR3, the DNA is TGTGCCAGCAGCTCCACACCCCTCACAGATACGCAGTATTTT.

This rearrangement joins TRBV30 to TRBJ2-7, with TRBD1 identical over 8 bases. Trimming at V came to 3 bases and at J to 2 bases, leaving 9 bases not matched to a gene. The CDR3 totals 15 residues. Looked up from germline, CDR1 is GTSNPN and CDR2 is SVGIG (reference sequence). The CDR3: CAWRRGRTGPYEQYF. In DNA, the CDR3 is TGTGCCTGGAGGAGGGGGAGGACAGGGCCCTACGAGCAGTACTTC.